Following are 19 T cell receptor beta chains from one sample sequenced in a study of CD8+ T cells in alopecia areata. Reverse transcription of extracted RNA yielded cDNA, which provided the sequencing template. Sequenced by immunoSEQ multiplex PCR; TCRdb stores in-frame clones only, minus some. The top ten clones hold 11% of a sample with about 180,000 clones, about 72% of them seen once. This sample comprised CD8+ T cells sorted from blood, obtained at week 0. All receptors come from a human donor with alopecia areata.

The chain links TRBV5-1 to TRBJ1-6; 8 nucleotides agree with TRBD1. CDR3 size: 13 residues. CDR1 and CDR2 from the germline V gene are SGHRS and YFSETQ. The V and J ends lost 5 bases and 13 bases, in that order; junction bases with no gene match: 8. CDR3 coding DNA: TGCGCCAGCAGAGGACAGGGTATGGAGCCCCTCCACTTT. It translates to CASRGQGMEPLHF.

The chain recombines TRBV29-1 with TRBJ1-4; TRBD1 agrees at 10 bases. Germline assignment: CDR1 SQVTM and CDR2 ANQGSEA. The CDR3 has 17 residues. The ends lost 7 bases at V and 8 bases at J; junction bases unmatched: 19. The CDR3 nucleotides are TGCAGCGCCGAATCGAGGGACAGGGGACTCCAAGTCGAAAAACTGTTTTTT. Residues: CSAESRDRGLQVEKLFF.

V is TRBV19 and J is TRBJ2-1; D is ambiguous. V was pared by 1 base and J by 6 bases, with 4 bases between. Germline CDR1 LNHDA, CDR2 SQIVND (reference sequence). The CDR3 spans 12 residues. The CDR3 DNA reads TGTGCCAGTAGTATAGGGGCCAATGAGCAGTTCTTC. Its protein product is CASSIGANEQFF.

The chain combines TRBV29-1 with TRBJ2-1; the D gene could be TRBD1 or TRBD2 (7 bases each). CDR3 size: 13 residues. Trimming removed 5 bases from V and 8 bases from J, with 16 bases in between. Per the germline V gene, CDR1 is SQVTM and CDR2 is ANQGSEA. CDR3 protein: CSVYEGAGDEQFF. In DNA, the CDR3 is TGCAGCGTTTACGAGGGGGCGGGGGATGAGCAGTTCTTC.

The chain combines TRBV4-1 with TRBJ1-5, with 7 nucleotides matching TRBD1. Germline V gives CDR1 MGHRA, CDR2 YSYEKL. Trimming cost V 1 base and J 5 bases; bases outside gene matches: 2. The CDR3 sequence is 14 residues long. Here the CDR3 reads CASSQGTGDQPQHF. Here the CDR3 DNA reads TGCGCCAGCAGCCAAGGGACAGGAGATCAGCCCCAGCATTTT.

The DNA of the CDR3 is TGCGCCAGCAGCCAAGATCCCCCCGGACTAGCGCGGACCTACGAGCAGTACTTC. It codes for CASSQDPPGLARTYEQYF. V usage is TRBV4-1 and J usage is TRBJ2-7; 9 bases match TRBD2. The CDR3 is 18 amino acids. Germline values: CDR1 MGHRA, CDR2 YSYEKL. Trimming removed 0 bases from V and 2 bases from J; junction bases left unmatched: 11.

Remarks on this clone: This CDR3 is also generated by other DNA sequences in the sample. The chain combines TRBV2 with TRBJ1-2; D gene uncertain. The CDR3 covers 17 residues. Germline V gene data show CDR1 as SNHLY and CDR2 as FYNNEI. V gave up 2 bases and J gave up 0 bases, with 16 bases separating them. For the CDR3, the DNA is TGTGCCAGCAGTGAACGCGAGGGCCCTAAGCCTAACTATGGCTACACCTTC. Encoded protein: CASSEREGPKPNYGYTF.

The chain joins TRBV5-6 to TRBJ1-1; 7 nucleotides match TRBD1. With V trimmed by 4 bases and J by 5 bases, 2 bases remained unmatched. The CDR3 sequence is 12 residues long. Per germline, CDR1 SGHDT and CDR2 YYEEEE. DNA of the CDR3: TGTGCCAGCAGCCCACAGGGGACTGAAGCTTTCTTT. Residues: CASSPQGTEAFF.

This clone was detected only a few times. Different DNA sequences within this sample yield the same CDR3. This chain joins TRBV27 and TRBJ2-5, with D unclear. V lost 4 bases and J 5 bases, leaving 5 bases between the germline ends. Germline CDR1 and CDR2: MNHEY and SMNVEV (reference sequence). The CDR3 sequence is 11 residues long. This CDR3 reads CASSSGETQYF. CDR3 DNA: TGTGCCAGCAGTTCTGGGGAGACCCAGTACTTC.

This clone appeared a few times. This sequence joins TRBV2 and TRBJ2-6; 9 bases map to TRBD2. CDR3 size: 17 residues. CDR1 and CDR2 from the germline V gene are SNHLY and FYNNEI. V lost 3 bases to trimming and J lost 0 bases; unmatched junction nucleotides: 3. CDR3 DNA: TGTGCCAGCAGTGATAGCGGGGGCAACTCTGGGGCCAACGTCCTGACTTTC. Its translation is CASSDSGGNSGANVLTF.

J is TRBJ2-7 and V is TRBV30; tentatively, D is TRBD2 (5 bases). The CDR3 covers 13 residues. Trimming removed 0 bases at V and 1 base at J, with 7 bases between. CDR1 and CDR2 (germline): GTSNPN, SVGIG (reference sequence). This chain's CDR3 is CAWSVRGSYEQYF. The DNA for the CDR3 is TGTGCCTGGAGTGTACGGGGATCCTACGAGCAGTACTTC.

The CDR3 loop is CASSPTTGELFF. CDR3 bases: TGTGCCAGCAGCCCAACCACCGGGGAGCTGTTTTTT. The J gene is TRBJ2-2, the V gene TRBV7-3; D is unclear. Germline V lookup: CDR1 SGHTA, CDR2 FQGTGA. The CDR3 length is 12 residues. V was shortened by 5 bases and J by 4 bases, with 5 bases between the two germline ends.

A remark on this clone: One junction end disagrees with the germline gene, perhaps due to a read error. The CDR3 DNA reads TGTGCTAGTGGCTTGGGGCCTAACTGGGCTGAAGCTTTCTTT. Its protein product is CASGLGPNWAEAFF. This chain connects TRBV12-5 to TRBJ1-1; perhaps TRBD1 as D (5 bases). Germline loops: CDR1 LGHNT, CDR2 FRNRAP. This CDR3 is built from 14 residues.

Worth noting for this clone: This specimen includes other DNA sequences encoding the same CDR3. This chain uses TRBV4-1 with TRBJ1-1; 7 positions match TRBD1. The length of the CDR3 is 14 residues. Germline lookup yields CDR1 MGHRA and CDR2 YSYEKL. V lost 1 base and J lost 2; bases outside the gene matches: 1. CDR3 in amino acids: CASSQGQGNTEAFF. The DNA for the CDR3 is TGCGCCAGCAGCCAAGGACAGGGTAACACTGAAGCTTTCTTT.

This clone came up a few times. V usage is TRBV30 and J usage is TRBJ2-7; D is tentatively TRBD1 or TRBD2 (6 bases each). This CDR3 contains 12 residues. V lost 4 bases to trimming and J lost 2 bases, with 9 bases between them. The germline gives CDR1 GTSNPN, CDR2 SVGIG (reference sequence). Here the CDR3 reads CAWIGGPYEQYF. Here the CDR3 DNA reads TGTGCCTGGATTGGGGGGCCCTACGAGCAGTACTTC.

This sequence joins TRBV20-1 and TRBJ2-7; D gene uncertain. Germline CDR1 DFQATT, CDR2 SNEGSKA (reference sequence). V was pared by 5 bases and J by 2 bases, with 7 bases between. The CDR3 has 11 residues. The CDR3 sequence is CSALSPYEQYF. In DNA form, the CDR3 reads TGCAGTGCTCTCAGTCCCTACGAGCAGTACTTC.

This clone was observed a few times. The J gene is TRBJ2-1, the V gene TRBV27; D is uncertain. CDR3 length equals 12 residues. The V end lost 1 base, the J end lost 6 bases, and 4 bases lay between the germline ends. CDR1 and CDR2 from the germline V gene are MNHEY and SMNVEV (reference sequence). The CDR3 sequence is CASSLWGNEQFF. The DNA of the CDR3 is TGTGCCAGCAGTTTATGGGGCAATGAGCAGTTCTTC.

The chain links TRBV11-2 to TRBJ1-5; D not certain. CDR1 and CDR2 from the germline V gene are SGHAT and FQNNGV. The CDR3 spans 13 residues. V was trimmed by 5 bases and J by 3 bases, leaving 8 bases between them. In DNA form, the CDR3 reads TGTGCCAGCAGCCGAATAGCCAATCAGCCCCAGCATTTT. Translated, it gives CASSRIANQPQHF.

CDR3 bases: TGCAGCGTTGAAGAGGGCTTTAGCACAGATACGCAGTATTTT. Its translation is CSVEEGFSTDTQYF. This chain links TRBV29-1 with TRBJ2-3, with D unresolved. Germline values: CDR1 SQVTM, CDR2 ANQGSEA. V was clipped by 0 bases and J by 0 bases, with 7 bases between them. This CDR3 contains 14 residues.